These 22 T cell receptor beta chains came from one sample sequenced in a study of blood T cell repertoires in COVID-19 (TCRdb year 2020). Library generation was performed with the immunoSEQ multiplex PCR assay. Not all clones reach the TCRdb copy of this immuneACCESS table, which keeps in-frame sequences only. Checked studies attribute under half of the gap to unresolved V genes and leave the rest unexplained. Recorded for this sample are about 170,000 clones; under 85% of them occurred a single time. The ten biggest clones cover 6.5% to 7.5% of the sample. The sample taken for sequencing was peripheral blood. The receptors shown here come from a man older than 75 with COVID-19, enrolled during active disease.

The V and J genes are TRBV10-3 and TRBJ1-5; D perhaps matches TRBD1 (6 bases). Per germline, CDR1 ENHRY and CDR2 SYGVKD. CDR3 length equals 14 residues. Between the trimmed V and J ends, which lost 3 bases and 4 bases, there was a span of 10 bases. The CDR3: CAISEGGGNQPQHF. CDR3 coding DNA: TGTGCCATCAGTGAAGGGGGGGGGAATCAGCCCCAGCATTTT.

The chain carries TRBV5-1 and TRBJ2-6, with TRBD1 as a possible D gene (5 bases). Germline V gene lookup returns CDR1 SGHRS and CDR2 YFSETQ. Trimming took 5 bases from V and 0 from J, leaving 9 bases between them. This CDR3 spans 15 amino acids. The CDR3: CASSSDSSGANVLTF. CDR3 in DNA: TGCGCCAGCAGTTCTGACAGCTCTGGGGCCAACGTCCTGACTTTC.

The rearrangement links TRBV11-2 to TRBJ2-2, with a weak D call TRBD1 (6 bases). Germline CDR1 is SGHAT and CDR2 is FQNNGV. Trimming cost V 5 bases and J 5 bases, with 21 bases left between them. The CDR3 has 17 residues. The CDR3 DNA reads TGTGCCAGCAGCGTAACCGGGACACGTTCGGTGACCGGGGAGCTGTTTTTT. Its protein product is CASSVTGTRSVTGELFF.

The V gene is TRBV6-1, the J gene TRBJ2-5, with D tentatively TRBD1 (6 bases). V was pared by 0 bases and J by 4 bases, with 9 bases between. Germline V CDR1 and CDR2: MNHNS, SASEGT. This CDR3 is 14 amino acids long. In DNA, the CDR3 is TGTGCCAGCAGTGAAGCGGGCAGGGGAGAGACCCAGTACTTC. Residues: CASSEAGRGETQYF.

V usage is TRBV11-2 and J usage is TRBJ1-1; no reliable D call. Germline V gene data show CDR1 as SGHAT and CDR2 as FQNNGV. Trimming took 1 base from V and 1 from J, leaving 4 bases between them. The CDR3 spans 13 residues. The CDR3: CASSLARNTEAFF. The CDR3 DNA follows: TGTGCCAGCAGCTTAGCGAGGAACACTGAAGCTTTCTTT.

In nucleotides, the CDR3 is TGTGCCAGCAGGGTCTCTCAGGATGGCTACACCTTC. It encodes CASRVSQDGYTF. V gene TRBV6-5 combines with J gene TRBJ1-2; D gene ambiguous. Germline V gene lookup returns CDR1 MNHEY and CDR2 SVGAGI. The V and J ends lost 6 bases and 6 bases respectively, with 11 bases between them. The CDR3 is 12 amino acids.

The CDR3 nucleotides are TGTGCCAGCTCACCTTGGGGCGGGGCTAACTATGGCTACACCTTC. Encoded protein: CASSPWGGANYGYTF. The genes are TRBV18 and TRBJ1-2; perhaps TRBD1 as D (5 bases). Trimming shortened V by 3 bases and J by 0 bases, and 11 bases separated the two germline ends. The length of the CDR3 is 15 residues. CDR1 is KGHSH and CDR2 is LQKENI in the germline V gene.

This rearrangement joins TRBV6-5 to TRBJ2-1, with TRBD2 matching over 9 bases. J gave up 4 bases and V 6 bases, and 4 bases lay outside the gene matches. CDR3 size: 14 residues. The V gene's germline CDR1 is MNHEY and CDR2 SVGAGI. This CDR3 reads CASRQRGAYNEQFF. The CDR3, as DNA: TGTGCCAGCAGGCAGCGGGGGGCATACAATGAGCAGTTCTTC.

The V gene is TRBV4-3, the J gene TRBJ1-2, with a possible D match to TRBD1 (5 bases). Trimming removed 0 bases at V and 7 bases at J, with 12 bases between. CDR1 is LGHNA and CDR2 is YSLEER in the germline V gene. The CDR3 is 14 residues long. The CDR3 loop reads CASSQDLTARGYTF. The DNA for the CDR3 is TGCGCCAGCAGCCAAGATCTGACAGCACGTGGCTACACCTTC.

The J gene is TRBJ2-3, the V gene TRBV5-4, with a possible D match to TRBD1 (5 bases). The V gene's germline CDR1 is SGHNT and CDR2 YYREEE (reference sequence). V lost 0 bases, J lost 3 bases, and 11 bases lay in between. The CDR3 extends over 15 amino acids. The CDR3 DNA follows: TGTGCCAGCAGCTTGGATGGGGCATGGACAGATACGCAGTATTTT. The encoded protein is CASSLDGAWTDTQYF.

CDR3 nucleotide sequence: TGCGCCAGCAGCCGCCGCCAGGGGGGAGAGCAGTACTTC. Its protein is CASSRRQGGEQYF. The rearrangement joins TRBV4-1 to TRBJ2-7; D is possibly TRBD1 (7 bases). There are 13 residues in the CDR3. CDR1 and CDR2 (germline): MGHRA, YSYEKL. Trimming removed 4 bases at V and 7 bases at J, with 14 bases between.

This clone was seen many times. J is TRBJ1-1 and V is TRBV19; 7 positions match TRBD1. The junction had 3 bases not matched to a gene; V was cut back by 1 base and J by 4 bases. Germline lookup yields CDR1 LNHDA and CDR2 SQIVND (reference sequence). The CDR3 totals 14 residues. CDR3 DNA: TGTGCCAGTAGTATAGCCAACAGGGGCACTGAAGCTTTCTTT. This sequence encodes CASSIANRGTEAFF. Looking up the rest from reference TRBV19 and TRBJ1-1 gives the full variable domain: DGGITQSPKYLFRKEGQNVTLSCEQNLNHDAMYWYRQDPGQGLRLIYYSQIVNDFQKGDIAEGYSVSREKKESFPLTVTSAQKNPTAFYLCASSIANRGTEAFFGQGTRLTVV.

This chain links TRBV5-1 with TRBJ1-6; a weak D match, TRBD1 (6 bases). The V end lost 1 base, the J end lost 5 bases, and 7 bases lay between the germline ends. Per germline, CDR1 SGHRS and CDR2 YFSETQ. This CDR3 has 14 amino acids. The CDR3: CASSLTGHNSPLHF. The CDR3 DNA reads TGCGCCAGCAGCTTGACAGGGCATAATTCACCCCTCCACTTT.

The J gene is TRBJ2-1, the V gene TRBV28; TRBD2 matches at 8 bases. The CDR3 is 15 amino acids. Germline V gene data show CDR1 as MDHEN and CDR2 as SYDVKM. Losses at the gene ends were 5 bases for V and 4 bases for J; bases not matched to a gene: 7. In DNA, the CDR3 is TGTGCCAGCAGTACCCCGGGCGGGGGGTACAATGAGCAGTTCTTC. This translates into CASSTPGGGYNEQFF.

The CDR3 protein is CASSLTQGASYEQYF. In DNA, the CDR3 is TGTGCCAGCAGCTTAACGCAGGGGGCATCCTACGAGCAGTACTTC. The chain carries TRBV11-3 and TRBJ2-7; TRBD1 aligns across 8 bases. In germline, CDR1 is SGHNT, CDR2 YENEEA. This CDR3 contains 15 residues. With V trimmed by 2 bases and J by 1 base, 4 bases remained unmatched.

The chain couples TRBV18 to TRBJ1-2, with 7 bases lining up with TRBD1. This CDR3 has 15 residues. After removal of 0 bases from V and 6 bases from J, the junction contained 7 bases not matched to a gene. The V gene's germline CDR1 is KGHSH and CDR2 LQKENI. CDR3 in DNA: TGTGCCAGCTCACCACCAGGCAGGGGGTTGAATGGCTACACCTTC. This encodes CASSPPGRGLNGYTF.

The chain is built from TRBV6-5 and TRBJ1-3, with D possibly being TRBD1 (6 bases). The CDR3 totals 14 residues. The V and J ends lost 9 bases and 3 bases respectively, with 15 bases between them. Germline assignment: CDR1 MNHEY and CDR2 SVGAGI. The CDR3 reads CASRTDLFGNTIYF. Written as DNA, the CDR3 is TGTGCCAGTAGGACAGACCTTTTTGGAAACACCATATATTTT.

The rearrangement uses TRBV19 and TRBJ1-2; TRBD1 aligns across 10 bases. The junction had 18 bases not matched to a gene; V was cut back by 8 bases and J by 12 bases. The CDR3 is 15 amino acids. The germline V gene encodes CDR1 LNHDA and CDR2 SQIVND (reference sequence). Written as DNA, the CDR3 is TGTGCCAGTCGGGGGACCGGGACAGGGGATCGGAGCGACACCTTC. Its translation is CASRGTGTGDRSDTF.

The CDR3, as DNA: TGCGCCAGCAGCTCACAGGGAAGCGAAAAACTGTTTTTT. This gives the protein CASSSQGSEKLFF. The rearrangement links TRBV5-1 to TRBJ1-4, with D possibly TRBD1 on 6 matching bases. This CDR3 has 13 residues. Germline CDR1 reads SGHRS; CDR2 reads YFSETQ. Trimming took off 3 bases at V and 8 bases at J, with 11 bases between the two ends. The variable domain in full, completed from reference TRBV5-1 and TRBJ1-4, reads KAGVTQTPRYLIKTRGQQVTLSCSPISGHRSVSWYQQTPGQGLQFLFEYFSETQRNKGNFPGRFSGRQFSNSRSEMNVSTLELGDSALYLCASSSQGSEKLFFGSGTQLSVL.

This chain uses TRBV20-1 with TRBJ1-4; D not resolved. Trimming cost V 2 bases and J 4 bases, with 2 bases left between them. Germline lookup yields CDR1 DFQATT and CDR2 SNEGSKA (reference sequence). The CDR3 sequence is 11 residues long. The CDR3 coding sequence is TGCAGTGCTAGACGTAATGAAAAACTGTTTTTT. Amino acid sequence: CSARRNEKLFF.

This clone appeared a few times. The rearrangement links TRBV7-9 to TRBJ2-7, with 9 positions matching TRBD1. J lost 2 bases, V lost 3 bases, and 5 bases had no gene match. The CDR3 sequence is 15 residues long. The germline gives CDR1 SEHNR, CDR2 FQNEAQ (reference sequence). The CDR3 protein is CASSFRTGVAYEQYF. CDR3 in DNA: TGTGCCAGCAGCTTTAGGACAGGGGTGGCCTACGAGCAGTACTTC.

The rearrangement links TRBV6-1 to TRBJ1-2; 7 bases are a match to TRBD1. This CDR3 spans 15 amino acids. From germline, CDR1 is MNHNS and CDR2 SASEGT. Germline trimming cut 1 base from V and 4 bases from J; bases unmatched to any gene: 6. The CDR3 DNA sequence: TGTGCCAGCAGTGAAGTCGGGCAGGGGGGCTATGGCTACACCTTC. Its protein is CASSEVGQGGYGYTF.